This TCR beta chain derives from a study of blood T cell repertoires in COVID-19. Clones were read by immunoSEQ multiplex PCR, and TCRdb kept only the in-frame ones, dropping some. Among fewer than 200,000 clones, over 70% were seen once, and the ten largest hold approximately 5.6%. The CDR3 loop spans 15 amino acids. Germline values: CDR1 SNHLY, CDR2 FYNNEI. V dropped 5 bases and J dropped 12; count of bases not matched to a gene: 19. Recruits, aged 18 to 89 years, lived in 25 or so US areas. The sequenced sample was PBMCs or T cells enriched from blood (not recorded which). The chain combines TRBV2 with TRBJ2-7, with 7 nucleotides matching TRBD2. The sequence derives from a woman aged 40 to 50 with acute COVID-19. As DNA, the CDR3 is TGTGCCAGCAGTCCGTCTCCTGCGCGGGAGAACCCCCCGTACGTC. It yields the protein CASSPSPARENPPYV.